Shown below are 23 T cell receptor beta chains from a single sample sequenced in a study of identical twins. TCRdb re-called the 5' RACE reads through MiXCR, storing one row per CDR3 protein. Of fewer than 250,000 distinct CDR3 sequences listed, less than 9.5% are singletons. Sequencing was carried out using memory (CD45RO+) T cells sorted from blood. The receptors originated from a woman aged 18-29 years in good health.

V usage is TRBV5-1 and J usage is TRBJ2-5; TRBD2 matches at 12 bases. The CDR3 is 16 amino acids. V lost 3 bases, J lost 2 bases, and 5 bases stayed unmatched. Germline CDR1 and CDR2: SGHRS and YFSETQ. The CDR3 DNA reads as TGCGCCAGCAGCTCCCCTAGCGGGGGGGATCAAGAGACCCAGTACTTC. It translates to CASSSPSGGDQETQYF.

This clonotype was counted ten times or more. The chain carries TRBV7-2 and TRBJ2-1; D gene unclear. This CDR3 comprises 12 residues. Trimming cost V 4 bases and J 7 bases, with 8 bases left between them. The germline gives CDR1 SGHTA, CDR2 FQGNSA. The CDR3 region has the DNA TGTGCCAGCAGCTCAAGTACGAATGAGCAGTTCTTC. Amino acids: CASSSSTNEQFF.

This clonotype was counted only a few times. The V gene is TRBV12-3 or TRBV12-4, the J gene TRBJ2-1; D not certain. Trimming removed 5 bases at V and 13 bases at J, with 12 bases between. The length of the CDR3 is 11 residues. CDR3 amino acids: CASSSTELQFF. For the CDR3, the DNA is TGTGCCAGCAGTAGTACGGAACTTCAGTTCTTC.

The V gene is TRBV11-2, the J gene TRBJ2-4, with a tentative D call TRBD2 (5 bases). This CDR3 spans 13 amino acids. V lost 5 bases and J lost 7, with 12 bases in between. Per the germline V gene, CDR1 is SGHAT and CDR2 is FQNNGV. The CDR3 loop is CASSPRDSNIQYF. The CDR3 region has the DNA TGTGCCAGCAGCCCACGGGATTCGAACATTCAGTACTTC.

The chain links TRBV11-2 to TRBJ2-3; 13 nucleotides line up with TRBD2. The CDR3 extends over 17 amino acids. V was clipped by 0 bases and J by 9 bases; unmatched bases: 9. The germline V gene has CDR1 SGHAT and CDR2 FQNNGV. For the CDR3, the DNA is TGTGCCAGCAGCTTAGAACTAGCGGGAGGGGAGTCCCGAACGCAGTATTTT. It yields the protein CASSLELAGGESRTQYF.

Ten or more counts support this clonotype. The chain employs TRBV7-2 and TRBJ2-3; D unresolved. Trimming took 1 base from V and 6 from J, leaving 11 bases between them. The CDR3 covers 14 residues. In germline, CDR1 is SGHTA, CDR2 FQGNSA. CDR3 residues: CASSLDGPLDTQYF. DNA for the CDR3: TGTGCCAGCAGCTTAGATGGTCCCCTTGATACGCAGTATTTT.

This chain joins TRBV9 and TRBJ1-1; D unresolved. Trimming removed 1 base from V and 1 base from J, with 8 bases in between. CDR3 length: 14 residues. Germline loops: CDR1 SGDLS, CDR2 YYNGEE. CDR3 in amino acids: CASSVNAANTEAFF. CDR3 in DNA: TGTGCCAGCAGCGTAAACGCCGCGAACACTGAAGCTTTCTTT. Full variable domain (outside the CDR3, taken from reference TRBV9 and TRBJ1-1): DSGVTQTPKHLITATGQRVTLRCSPRSGDLSVYWYQQSLDQGLQFLIQYYNGEERAKGNILERFSAQQFPDLHSELNLSSLELGDSALYFCASSVNAANTEAFFGQGTRLTVV.

This clonotype was detected only a few times. The V and J genes are TRBV6-5 and TRBJ1-2; unclear D gene. Trimming cost V 4 bases and J 8 bases, with 23 bases left between them. The CDR3 consists of 16 residues. CDR1 is MNHEY and CDR2 is SVGAGI in the germline V gene. The CDR3 DNA follows: TGTGCCAGCAGTTTAAGGCCGGGGAATGGAGGCGACGGCTACACCTTC. Amino acids: CASSLRPGNGGDGYTF.

Only a few counts were recorded for this clonotype. Written as DNA, the CDR3 is TGTGCCAGCAGCTTTGGACGATCAGATACGCAGTATTTT. This codes for CASSFGRSDTQYF. V and J are TRBV7-2 and TRBJ2-3; D gene uncertain. The CDR3 length is 13 residues. Germline values: CDR1 SGHTA, CDR2 FQGNSA. V lost 3 bases, J lost 4 bases, and 8 bases lay in between.

This clonotype was counted a few times. The rearrangement joins TRBV10-3 to TRBJ2-7, with 7 bases fitting TRBD2. J lost 9 bases, V lost 0 bases, and 5 bases had no gene match. Looked up from germline, CDR1 is ENHRY and CDR2 is SYGVKD. This CDR3 comprises 13 residues. The CDR3 DNA reads TGTGCCATCAGTGAGTCAGGGAGGGTATGGCAGTACTTC. It yields the protein CAISESGRVWQYF.

The chain couples TRBV9 to TRBJ2-1; D is perhaps TRBD1 (5 bases). Germline lookup yields CDR1 SGDLS and CDR2 YYNGEE. V was pared by 3 bases and J by 2 bases, with 12 bases between. CDR3 length: 15 amino acids. This chain's CDR3 is CASSEYQGAYNEQFF. CDR3 bases: TGTGCCAGCAGCGAATACCAAGGGGCCTACAATGAGCAGTTCTTC.

This clonotype was detected only a few times. The chain combines TRBV20-1 with TRBJ2-5; D is perhaps TRBD2 (6 bases). This CDR3 comprises 14 residues. Germline V gene lookup returns CDR1 DFQATT and CDR2 SNEGSKA (reference sequence). Trimming took 1 base from V and 2 from J, leaving 11 bases between them. CDR3 in amino acids: CSARAKGTQETQYF. In DNA, the CDR3 is TGCAGTGCTAGAGCAAAGGGGACTCAAGAGACCCAGTACTTC.

In this sample, this clonotype turned up a few times. The chain recombines TRBV20-1 with TRBJ2-3; D call uncertain. The V gene's germline CDR1 is DFQATT and CDR2 SNEGSKA (reference sequence). Trimming shortened V by 0 bases and J by 2 bases, and 9 bases separated the two germline ends. This CDR3 spans 14 amino acids. CDR3 residues: CSARDWIATDTQYF. The DNA of the CDR3 is TGCAGTGCTAGAGATTGGATAGCCACAGATACGCAGTATTTT.

The table lists this clonotype with a few counts. The chain carries TRBV20-1 and TRBJ1-2; possible D gene TRBD1, 5 bases. The germline V gene encodes CDR1 DFQATT and CDR2 SNEGSKA (reference sequence). This CDR3 region has 13 residues. Trimming took 1 base from V and 8 from J, leaving 14 bases between them. CDR3 nucleotides: TGCAGTGCTAGAGTTCGGGACTTGAGAGGCTACACCTTC. Encoded protein: CSARVRDLRGYTF.

The CDR3 bases are TGTGCCAGCAGGTCCACTAGCGACAATGAGCAGTTCTTC. Translation gives CASRSTSDNEQFF. V and J are TRBV6-6 and TRBJ2-1; the match to TRBD2 covers 7 bases. J lost 5 bases, V lost 6 bases, and 4 bases had no gene match. In germline, CDR1 is MNHNY, CDR2 SVGAGI (reference sequence). This CDR3 contains 13 residues.

This clonotype occurred a few times. This chain connects TRBV9 to TRBJ1-1; 9 nucleotides match TRBD1. The J segment lost 5 bases and the V segment lost 4 bases, leaving 9 bases of the junction unmatched. The CDR3 is made up of 15 amino acids. Germline-derived CDR1 and CDR2 are SGDLS and YYNGEE. The DNA for the CDR3 is TGTGCCAGCAGCACCAACAGGGGGCGCGGGACTGAAGCTTTCTTT. Its translation is CASSTNRGRGTEAFF. Together with reference TRBV9 and TRBJ1-1, the CDR3 gives the full variable domain: DSGVTQTPKHLITATGQRVTLRCSPRSGDLSVYWYQQSLDQGLQFLIQYYNGEERAKGNILERFSAQQFPDLHSELNLSSLELGDSALYFCASSTNRGRGTEAFFGQGTRLTVV.

This rearrangement joins TRBV6-5 to TRBJ2-7; D not resolved. Germline CDR1 and CDR2: MNHEY and SVGAGI. V was pared by 2 bases and J by 1 base, with 12 bases between. This CDR3 is 15 amino acids long. As DNA, the CDR3 is TGTGCCAGCAGTTACGATTGGAGAGATTCCTACGAGCAGTACTTC. Translating it yields CASSYDWRDSYEQYF.

This clonotype was seen ten or more times. This chain connects TRBV29-1 to TRBJ2-6; D possibly uses TRBD1 or TRBD2 (6 bases each). In germline, CDR1 is SQVTM, CDR2 ANQGSEA. Deletions cut 8 bases from V and 0 bases from J, with 14 bases between. CDR3 length: 15 residues. The CDR3 nucleotides read TGCAGCACCCGGGGGCTCGACTCTGGGGCCAACGTCCTGACTTTC. This gives the protein CSTRGLDSGANVLTF.

The sample holds many counts of this clonotype. CDR3: CSVSGSVGYNEQFF. The CDR3 DNA sequence: TGCAGTGTTTCCGGGAGTGTGGGCTACAATGAGCAGTTCTTC. The chain is built from TRBV20-1 and TRBJ2-1; the D gene is possibly TRBD2 (6 bases). The CDR3 extends over 14 amino acids. The V and J ends lost 7 bases and 3 bases respectively, with 16 bases between them. Germline values: CDR1 DFQATT, CDR2 SNEGSKA (reference sequence).

Ten or more counts support this clonotype. V and J are TRBV20-1 and TRBJ2-5, with 8 positions matching TRBD1. V was pared by 4 bases and J by 2 bases, with 3 bases of the junction left unmatched. Germline-derived CDR1 and CDR2 are DFQATT and SNEGSKA (reference sequence). The CDR3 has 13 residues. The CDR3 loop is CSATRTGQETQYF. DNA of the CDR3: TGCAGTGCTACTCGGACAGGGCAAGAGACCCAGTACTTC.

This clonotype was seen a few times. The rearrangement links TRBV3-1 to TRBJ2-7, with 9 bases identical to TRBD1. The CDR3 runs 15 residues. Trimming at V came to 2 bases and at J to 6 bases, leaving 8 bases not matched to a gene. The germline CDR1 and CDR2 sequences are LGHDT and YNNKEL (reference sequence). Here the CDR3 DNA reads TGTGCCAGCAGCCAATTTCCGGGACAGGGAGGCGAGCAGTACTTC. Its protein product is CASSQFPGQGGEQYF.

The CDR3 DNA reads as TGTGCCAGCAGCTTAGTAGTCGGGTCACCCCTCCACTTT. It yields the protein CASSLVVGSPLHF. The V call is TRBV7-9, the J call TRBJ1-6; no clear D gene. Germline CDR1 and CDR2: SEHNR and FQNEAQ (reference sequence). The CDR3 sequence is 13 residues long. Trimming cost V 1 base and J 10 bases, with 8 bases left between them.

The rearrangement uses TRBV3-1 and TRBJ1-2; D is possibly TRBD1 (5 bases). CDR3 length equals 17 residues. Germline V gene data show CDR1 as LGHDT and CDR2 as YNNKEL (reference sequence). The V end was cut by 0 bases, the J end by 4 bases, with 18 bases between. The CDR3 sequence: CASSQEYNVGRAYGYTF. The CDR3 DNA sequence: TGTGCCAGCAGCCAAGAATATAACGTCGGCAGGGCCTATGGCTACACCTTC. Filled out from reference TRBV3-1 and TRBJ1-2, the complete variable domain reads DTAVSQTPKYLVTQMGNDKSIKCEQNLGHDTMYWYKQDSKKFLKIMFSYNNKELIINETVPNRFSPKSPDKAHLNLHINSLELGDSAVYFCASSQEYNVGRAYGYTFGSGTRLTVV.